This T cell receptor beta chain was recorded in a study of early stage breast cancer tumors. Libraries were prepared by immunoSEQ multiplex PCR; TCRdb keeps only in-frame clonotypes and omits some of them. The table lists tens of thousands of clones, 60% to 85% of them singletons, with approximately 3% in the top ten. V dropped 4 bases and J dropped 3 bases, with 12 bases sitting between them. Germline V lookup: CDR1 ENHRY, CDR2 SYGVKD. CDR3 length: 14 amino acids. The genes are TRBV10-3 and TRBJ1-1; maybe TRBD1 (6 bases). The TCR was taken from a person aged 25 to 39 with breast cancer. Material: blood. The CDR3 loop is CAISVNRVDTEAFF. For the CDR3, the DNA is TGTGCCATCAGTGTAAACAGGGTCGACACTGAAGCTTTCTTT.